The 6 T cell receptor beta chains below all came from one sample that was sequenced in a study of cytomegalovirus exposure and HLA in healthy donors (TCRdb year 2017). The method behind the library was the immunoSEQ multiplex PCR assay. For the multiplex PCR, a mixture combining 60 forward primers for TCR Vbeta segments and 13 reverse primers for TCR Jbeta segments was used. Not all clones reach the TCRdb copy of this immuneACCESS table, which keeps in-frame sequences only. Checked studies attribute under half of the gap to unresolved V genes and leave the rest unexplained. The sample table contains over 60,000 clones; only one count was recorded for just under 75% of them. 5% to 6.5% of the sample goes to the ten largest clones. Sequencing input: PBMCs. The receptors shown here come from a woman in her 30s in good health and CMV-seronegative.

This chain connects TRBV27 to TRBJ1-6, with a possible D match to TRBD1 (6 bases). CDR3 size: 15 residues. V gave up 5 bases and J gave up 7 bases, with 15 bases separating them. In germline, CDR1 is MNHEY, CDR2 SMNVEV (reference sequence). This CDR3 reads CASSLRDMRNSPLHF. CDR3 coding DNA: TGTGCCAGCAGTCTCCGGGACATGCGAAATTCACCCCTCCACTTT.

This chain links TRBV28 with TRBJ1-5; D is perhaps TRBD1 (5 bases). Germline V gene lookup returns CDR1 MDHEN and CDR2 SYDVKM. The CDR3 sequence is 15 residues long. V gave up 4 bases and J gave up 4 bases, with 14 bases separating them. The CDR3 region is CASSSYRIPNQPQHF. The CDR3 nucleotides are TGTGCCAGCAGTTCCTACAGGATTCCTAATCAGCCCCAGCATTTT.

CDR3 sequence: CASTTNAGELFF. The CDR3 nucleotides are TGCGCCAGCACCACCAACGCGGGTGAACTGTTTTTT. This sequence joins TRBV4-1 and TRBJ1-4; no clear D gene. Germline V lookup: CDR1 MGHRA, CDR2 YSYEKL. This CDR3 has 12 amino acids. V lost 7 bases and J lost 12, with 15 bases in between.

The chain has TRBV19 and TRBJ2-7; 7 nucleotides line up with TRBD1. The length of the CDR3 is 15 residues. The germline V gene encodes CDR1 LNHDA and CDR2 SQIVND (reference sequence). The V segment lost 1 base and the J segment 2 bases; nucleotides outside the gene matches: 5. The CDR3 sequence is CASSIVSGQAYEQYF. The CDR3 DNA reads TGTGCCAGTAGTATAGTTTCAGGACAGGCCTACGAGCAGTACTTC.

This chain uses TRBV19 with TRBJ1-5, with D hard to call. V was trimmed by 8 bases and J by 2 bases, leaving 10 bases between them. The CDR3 contains 13 residues. Germline V CDR1 and CDR2: LNHDA, SQIVND (reference sequence). The CDR3, as DNA: TGTGCCAGTGGCGGGAAGGGCAATCAGCCCCAGCATTTT. Its translation is CASGGKGNQPQHF.

The gene calls are TRBV28 and TRBJ2-3; 10 bases fit TRBD2. The CDR3 has 14 residues. V lost 7 bases to trimming and J lost 4 bases; unmatched junction nucleotides: 5. Germline V lookup: CDR1 MDHEN, CDR2 SYDVKM. The CDR3: CASTSLAGADTQYF. DNA of the CDR3: TGTGCCAGCACCTCCCTAGCGGGAGCAGATACGCAGTATTTT.